This T cell receptor (beta chain) was sequenced in a study of T cells in Graves' hyperthyroidism and ophthalmopathy. The study, taken as a whole, reports: Blood also carried most thyroid clonotypes expanded above 0.001.

The count of this clonotype is one. The antigen remains unidentified. Newly diagnosed hyperthyroidism, duration under 2 months, in patients aged 18 to 65. Those patients with uncontrolled infection, other autoimmune disease, pregnancy or lactation were excluded. On the basis of clinical symptoms, serum thyroxine and TRAb, thyroid ultrasound and orbital computed tomography, diagnoses were made. Germline V gives CDR1 DFQATT, CDR2 SNEGSKA (reference sequence). CDR3 length: 15 amino acids. V gave up 6 bases and J gave up 0 bases, with 15 bases separating them. There were TCR beta CDR3 regions amplified from RNA transcripts. First-round RT-PCR targeting the TCR CDR3 was performed with the HTBI primer set. In TCRdb, the multiplex PCR reads were re-called with MiXCR into one record per CDR3 protein. The table lists under 750,000 distinct CDR3 sequences, 18% of them singletons, with 16% in the top ten.

The specimen was blood. The sequence was collected from a woman in her fifties or sixties with Graves' hyperthyroidism that later progressed to Graves' ophthalmopathy. The rearrangement links TRBV20-1 to TRBJ1-3; maybe TRBD1 (6 bases). This CDR3 reads CSAKGHPISGNTIYF. CDR3 nucleotide sequence: TGCAGTGCCAAGGGACATCCGATCTCTGGAAACACCATATATTTT.